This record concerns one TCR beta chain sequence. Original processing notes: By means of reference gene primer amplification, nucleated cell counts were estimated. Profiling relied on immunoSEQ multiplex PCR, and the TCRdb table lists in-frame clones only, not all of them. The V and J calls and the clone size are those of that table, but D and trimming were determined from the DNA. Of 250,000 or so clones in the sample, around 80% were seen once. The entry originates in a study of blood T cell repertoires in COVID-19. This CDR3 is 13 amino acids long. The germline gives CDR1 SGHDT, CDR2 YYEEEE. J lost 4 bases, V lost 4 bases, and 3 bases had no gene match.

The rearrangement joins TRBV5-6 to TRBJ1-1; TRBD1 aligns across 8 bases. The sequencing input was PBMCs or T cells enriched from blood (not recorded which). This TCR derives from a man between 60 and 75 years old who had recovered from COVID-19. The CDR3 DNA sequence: TGTGCCAGCAGCCGCACAGGGGGCACTGAAGCTTTCTTT. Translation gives CASSRTGGTEAFF.